The 23 T cell receptor beta chains below were found in one sample sequenced in a study of CD8+ T cells in alopecia areata. RNA was isolated and reverse transcribed to cDNA, the sequencing template. The repertoire was sequenced with immunoSEQ multiplex PCR; TCRdb's copy has only in-frame clones and lacks some. Of roughly 250,000 clones in the sample, about 68% were seen once. The specimen comprised CD4+ T cells sorted from blood, sampled at week 0. Every receptor here comes from a human donor with alopecia areata.

This clone is a singleton in its sample. The chain has TRBV30 and TRBJ2-1; D might be TRBD2 (6 bases). Germline V gene data show CDR1 as GTSNPN and CDR2 as SVGIG (reference sequence). This CDR3 spans 14 amino acids. V gave up 2 bases and J gave up 8 bases, with 16 bases separating them. CDR3 coding DNA: TGTGCCTGGAGTCGGGGGATCCCTATCGATGAGCAGTTCTTC. Its protein is CAWSRGIPIDEQFF.

The chain carries TRBV30 and TRBJ2-4; D is ambiguous. Between the trimmed V and J ends, which lost 3 bases and 2 bases, there was a span of 5 bases. The CDR3 has 12 residues. In germline, CDR1 is GTSNPN, CDR2 SVGIG (reference sequence). CDR3 in amino acids: CAWRGSKNIQYF. The DNA for the CDR3 is TGTGCCTGGAGAGGGTCCAAAAACATTCAGTACTTC. Supplemented by reference TRBV30 and TRBJ2-4, the full variable domain reads SQTIHQWPATLVQPVGSPLSLECTVEGTSNPNLYWYRQAAGRGLQLLFYSVGIGQISSEVPQNLSASRPQDRQFILSSKKLLLSDSGFYLCAWRGSKNIQYFGAGTRLSVL.

The rearrangement joins TRBV2 to TRBJ1-5; D call uncertain. Trimming took off 6 bases at V and 7 bases at J, with 10 bases between the two ends. The CDR3 has 12 amino acids. Germline assignment: CDR1 SNHLY and CDR2 FYNNEI. This chain's CDR3 is CASRVTGQPQHF. As DNA, the CDR3 is TGTGCCAGCAGAGTGACGGGGCAGCCCCAGCATTTT. Full variable domain (remainder filled in from reference TRBV2 and TRBJ1-5): EPEVTQTPSHQVTQMGQEVILRCVPISNHLYFYWYRQILGQKVEFLVSFYNNEISEKSEIFDDQFSVERPDGSNFTLKIRSTKLEDSAMYFCASRVTGQPQHFGDGTRLSIL.

The table lists this clone with a few counts. This sequence joins TRBV29-1 and TRBJ2-3; 14 bases are shared with TRBD2. Germline loops: CDR1 SQVTM, CDR2 ANQGSEA. V shed 1 base and J 5 bases; nucleotides not matched to a gene: 2. CDR3 size: 15 residues. CDR3 region: CSVEVGTSGGDTQYF. CDR3 in DNA: TGCAGCGTTGAAGTGGGGACTAGCGGGGGAGATACGCAGTATTTT.

About this clone itself: The junction departs from germline at one end; a sequencing error may be responsible. The chain combines TRBV6-1 with TRBJ1-5; D remains ambiguous. This CDR3 has 12 residues. The germline CDR1 and CDR2 sequences are MNHNS and SASEGT. CDR3 nucleotide sequence: TGTGCCAGCACTGAAGCACGCCAGCCCCAGCATTTT. This translates into CASTEARQPQHF.

This sequence joins TRBV29-1 and TRBJ2-3, with D hard to call. This CDR3 comprises 14 residues. V lost 4 bases and J 0 bases, leaving 11 bases between the germline ends. Germline-derived CDR1 and CDR2 are SQVTM and ANQGSEA. CDR3: CSVVAVASTDTQYF. The CDR3 bases are TGCAGCGTTGTGGCGGTAGCTAGCACAGATACGCAGTATTTT.

The rearrangement joins TRBV7-9 to TRBJ1-1; 8 bases map to TRBD1. Germline values: CDR1 SEHNR, CDR2 FQNEAQ (reference sequence). V shed 4 bases, J shed 5 bases, and the junction held 6 bases outside the gene matches. This CDR3 contains 14 residues. CDR3 DNA: TGTGCCAGCAGCTCTAGGACAGGGAGGACTGAAGCTTTCTTT. Protein product: CASSSRTGRTEAFF.

This clone has just a few counts. In DNA, the CDR3 is TGTGCCAGCAGCTTACGGCTCGTCACAGATACGCAGTATTTT. Protein: CASSLRLVTDTQYF. The V and J genes are TRBV7-2 and TRBJ2-3; D uncertain. V dropped 2 bases and J dropped 2 bases, with 8 bases sitting between them. The germline gives CDR1 SGHTA, CDR2 FQGNSA. CDR3 length equals 14 residues.

The chain carries TRBV29-1 and TRBJ1-4, with D possibly TRBD1 on 6 matching bases. This CDR3 is built from 13 residues. Germline CDR1 reads SQVTM; CDR2 reads ANQGSEA. The V gene lost 2 bases and the J gene lost 8 bases, with 12 bases spanning the gap. The CDR3 DNA reads TGCAGCGTTGAACGGGGGGCCGGAGAAAAACTGTTTTTT. It is translated as CSVERGAGEKLFF.

V is TRBV18 and J is TRBJ2-7; D unresolved. The V gene's germline CDR1 is KGHSH and CDR2 LQKENI. V lost 3 bases and J 1 base, leaving 10 bases between the germline ends. CDR3 length equals 14 residues. This CDR3 is CASSPQASSYEQYF. CDR3 coding DNA: TGTGCCAGCTCACCTCAGGCCTCTTCCTACGAGCAGTACTTC.

CDR3 DNA: TGTGCCAGCAGCCTACGTACCGGGACAGGCCAGTCACCCCTCCACTTT. Protein: CASSLRTGTGQSPLHF. V and J are TRBV7-6 and TRBJ1-6; the match to TRBD1 covers 8 bases. The length of the CDR3 is 16 residues. The germline CDR1 and CDR2 sequences are SGHVS and FNYEAQ. Trimming took 5 bases from V and 10 from J; bases not matched to a gene: 13.

The chain is built from TRBV9 and TRBJ2-1; 12 positions match TRBD2. V shed 1 base, J shed 8 bases, and the junction held 7 bases outside the gene matches. The germline V gene has CDR1 SGDLS and CDR2 YYNGEE. The CDR3 sequence is 16 residues long. CDR3 sequence reads: CASSVRPSGGAYEQFF. The CDR3 DNA sequence: TGTGCCAGCAGCGTAAGGCCTAGCGGGGGGGCCTATGAGCAGTTCTTC.

The chain carries TRBV2 and TRBJ2-1, with D tentatively TRBD1 or TRBD2 (5 bases each). The germline CDR1 and CDR2 sequences are SNHLY and FYNNEI. The CDR3 sequence is 14 residues long. Trimming cost V 7 bases and J 1 base, with 11 bases left between them. Here the CDR3 DNA reads TGTGCCAGCACAAGAGGGGTTTCCTACAATGAGCAGTTCTTC. It specifies CASTRGVSYNEQFF.

This chain uses TRBV15 with TRBJ2-5; unclear D gene. The germline V gene encodes CDR1 LNHNV and CDR2 YYDKDF (reference sequence). This CDR3 comprises 13 residues. V was shortened by 3 bases and J by 1 base, with 6 bases between the two germline ends. CDR3 nucleotide sequence: TGTGCCACCAGCAGGCAGCTCCAAGAGACCCAGTACTTC. Residues: CATSRQLQETQYF.

V and J are TRBV5-6 and TRBJ2-1; 11 bases are a match to TRBD2. Unmatched junction bases numbered 10, after V lost 1 base and J lost 4 bases. The CDR3 totals 18 residues. In germline, CDR1 is SGHDT, CDR2 YYEEEE. CDR3 bases: TGTGCCAGCAGCTTGAGGGGAACGGGACTAGCGGAGTACAATGAGCAGTTCTTC. Protein sequence: CASSLRGTGLAEYNEQFF.

This clone appeared a few times. Other DNA sequences in this specimen translate into the identical CDR3. V gene TRBV30 combines with J gene TRBJ2-5, with TRBD2 matching over 9 bases. This CDR3 region has 13 residues. V lost 2 bases to trimming and J lost 5 bases; unmatched junction nucleotides: 3. Germline loops: CDR1 GTSNPN, CDR2 SVGIG (reference sequence). CDR3 coding DNA: TGTGCCTGGAGTCGCCTAGCGGGGGAGACCCAGTACTTC. Encoded protein: CAWSRLAGETQYF.

This chain uses TRBV19 with TRBJ2-3; 10 nucleotides agree with TRBD2. The germline CDR1 and CDR2 sequences are LNHDA and SQIVND (reference sequence). The CDR3 totals 16 residues. The V and J ends lost 8 bases and 0 bases, in that order; junction bases with no gene match: 8. The CDR3 protein is CASSPGLALSTDTQYF. The CDR3 DNA reads TGTGCCAGTTCACCGGGACTAGCGCTTAGCACAGATACGCAGTATTTT. The variable domain in full, with the rest retrieved from reference TRBV19 and TRBJ2-3, is DGGITQSPKYLFRKEGQNVTLSCEQNLNHDAMYWYRQDPGQGLRLIYYSQIVNDFQKGDIAEGYSVSREKKESFPLTVTSAQKNPTAFYLCASSPGLALSTDTQYFGPGTRLTVL.

This chain links TRBV27 with TRBJ1-5; weak D call: TRBD1 (5 bases). The V end lost 6 bases, the J end lost 8 bases, and 11 bases lay between the germline ends. Germline CDR1 reads MNHEY; CDR2 reads SMNVEV (reference sequence). There are 12 residues in the CDR3. The CDR3 here is CASRRGVEPQHF. The CDR3 DNA reads TGTGCCAGCAGGCGAGGGGTAGAGCCCCAGCATTTT.

This clone has just a few counts. The CDR3 nucleotides read TGTGCCAGCAGCTCTCTACCGGGGGGCGAGCAGTACTTC. This gives the protein CASSSLPGGEQYF. This sequence joins TRBV9 and TRBJ2-7; 7 bases agree with TRBD2. V gave up 4 bases and J gave up 6 bases; unmatched junction bases: 7. This CDR3 region has 13 residues. Germline assignment: CDR1 SGDLS and CDR2 YYNGEE.

This clone was seen just once. The gene calls are TRBV5-1 and TRBJ2-6; 9 bases align to TRBD2. This CDR3 spans 18 amino acids. The V and J ends lost 0 bases and 3 bases, in that order; junction bases with no gene match: 7. The germline gives CDR1 SGHRS, CDR2 YFSETQ. This CDR3 reads CASSLAPSGGRGANVLTF. For the CDR3, the DNA is TGCGCCAGCAGCTTGGCCCCGAGCGGGGGGCGTGGGGCCAACGTCCTGACTTTC.

The rearrangement joins TRBV7-2 to TRBJ1-5; TRBD1 is a possible D gene (6 bases). Germline CDR1 reads SGHTA; CDR2 reads FQGNSA. V was cut by 7 bases and J by 1 base, with 20 bases left in between. The length of the CDR3 is 17 residues. The CDR3 coding sequence is TGTGCCAGCACCCCCCATGGGAGGGGGGTGAGCAATCAGCCCCAGCATTTT. This codes for CASTPHGRGVSNQPQHF.

The V and J genes are TRBV2 and TRBJ2-7; 7 bases are shared with TRBD1. Germline lookup yields CDR1 SNHLY and CDR2 FYNNEI. V trimming: 5 bases; J trimming: 4 bases; junction bases outside the gene matches: 2. The CDR3 extends over 12 amino acids. For the CDR3, the DNA is TGTGCCAGCAGTTTACAGGGGTACGAGCAGTACTTC. Protein sequence: CASSLQGYEQYF.

The chain combines TRBV25-1 with TRBJ2-2, with 8 positions matching TRBD1. Germline lookup yields CDR1 MGHDK and CDR2 SYGVNS. The V gene end was trimmed by 6 bases and the J gene end by 1 base; junction bases not matched to a gene: 4. The CDR3 is 15 amino acids. CDR3 sequence reads: CASSRTGMNTGELFF. CDR3 DNA sequence: TGTGCCAGCAGCAGGACAGGGATGAACACCGGGGAGCTGTTTTTT.